This TCR beta chain was sequenced in a study of cytomegalovirus exposure and HLA in healthy donors. Study-wide points: Among the CMV-associated chains, three were confirmed in vitro as specific for CMV antigens.

About this clone: What it recognizes is unknown.

Here immunoSEQ multiplex PCR was the method, and the copy in TCRdb shows in-frame clones only, minus some. In the table there are roughly 120,000 clones, just under 90% of which are singletons. This CDR3 contains 15 residues. CDR1 and CDR2 from the germline V gene are SNHLY and FYNNEI. V was clipped by 6 bases and J by 3 bases; unmatched bases: 10. The chain links TRBV2 to TRBJ2-7; TRBD2 matches 8 bases. Sequenced input: PBMCs. The origin of this receptor is a young man in good health and CMV-seronegative. CDR3 loop: CASSALGGGIYEQYF. Here the CDR3 DNA reads TGTGCCAGCAGCGCGCTCGGCGGGGGGATCTACGAGCAGTACTTC. Complete variable domain (other parts from reference TRBV2 and TRBJ2-7): EPEVTQTPSHQVTQMGQEVILRCVPISNHLYFYWYRQILGQKVEFLVSFYNNEISEKSEIFDDQFSVERPDGSNFTLKIRSTKLEDSAMYFCASSALGGGIYEQYFGPGTRLTVT.